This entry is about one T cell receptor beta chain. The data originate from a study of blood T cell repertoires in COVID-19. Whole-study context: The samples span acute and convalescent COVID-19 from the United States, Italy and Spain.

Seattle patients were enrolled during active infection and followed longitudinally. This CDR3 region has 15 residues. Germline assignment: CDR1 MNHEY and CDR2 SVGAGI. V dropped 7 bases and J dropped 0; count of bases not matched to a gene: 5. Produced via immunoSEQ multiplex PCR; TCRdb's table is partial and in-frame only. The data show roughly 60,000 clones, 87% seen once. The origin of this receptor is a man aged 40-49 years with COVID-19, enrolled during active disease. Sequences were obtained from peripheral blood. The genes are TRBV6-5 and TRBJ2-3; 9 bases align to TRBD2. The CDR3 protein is CASTVGLASTDTQYF. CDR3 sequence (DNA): TGTGCCAGCACCGTGGGACTAGCTAGCACAGATACGCAGTATTTT.